This paragraph reports one T cell receptor beta chain. The sample belongs to a study of blood T cell repertoires in COVID-19. Overall study: Samples of COVID-19 (acute and convalescent) were obtained from the United States, Italy and Spain. The analysed material was cDNA or gDNA that came from T cells, B-cell-depleted T cells, or PBMCs.

Authors' processing steps: Reference gene primer amplification gave estimated nucleated cell counts. Produced via immunoSEQ multiplex PCR; TCRdb's table is partial and in-frame only. V, J and clone size derive from that table, while D and trimming were established from the DNA sequence. The repertoire consists of about 99,000 clones, with approximately 84% occurring once and the leading ten covering 6.2%. CDR1 is MDHEN and CDR2 is SYDVKM in the germline V gene. V shed 8 bases and J shed 3 bases, with 22 bases lying between them. The CDR3 is made up of 16 amino acids. This receptor was obtained from a human donor in a cohort sampled during active COVID-19. The specimen sequenced was peripheral blood. This chain joins TRBV28 and TRBJ1-1, with D possibly being TRBD1 (6 bases). The CDR3 reads CASEPGRGSSYTEAFF. The CDR3 coding sequence is TGTGCCAGCGAGCCTGGCAGGGGCTCGTCGTACACTGAAGCTTTCTTT.